The entry that follows covers one T cell receptor beta chain sequence. The junction shows a germline mismatch at one end, possibly a read error. This specimen comes from a study of T cells in Graves' hyperthyroidism and ophthalmopathy. The CDR3 runs 13 residues. CDR1 is SGHAT and CDR2 is FQDESV in the germline V gene (reference sequence). RNA transcripts served as the template for amplifying TCR beta CDR3 regions. The HTBI set primed first-round TCR CDR3 RT-PCR. TCRdb re-called the multiplex PCR reads through MiXCR, storing one row per CDR3 protein. This table holds 560,000 or so distinct CDR3 sequences, approximately 44% found once.

Sequencing input: peripheral blood or thyroid tissue (not recorded which). The chain employs TRBV11-1 and TRBJ1-5, with D unresolved. The source is a young woman with Graves' hyperthyroidism. The CDR3 coding sequence is TGTGGCAGCAGCGAGACCAGCAATCAGCCCCAGCATTTT. Translated: CGSSETSNQPQHF.